This T cell receptor beta chain emerged from a study of control samples from healthy donors and cancer patients. The germline CDR1 and CDR2 sequences are SGHRS and YFSETQ. Trimming at V came to 0 bases and at J to 4 bases, leaving 5 bases not matched to a gene. The CDR3 length is 15 residues. Only in-frame clones appear in the TCRdb table, and some are missing; sequencing was by immunoSEQ multiplex PCR. The sample comprises around 94,000 clones, around 87% of which are singletons, and over 1% rests with the top ten. This TCR derives from a woman between 50 and 59 years old in good health. Sequencing input: blood. The J gene is TRBJ1-2, the V gene TRBV5-1, with TRBD1 matching over 8 bases. This chain's CDR3 is CASSLGQGSGYGYTF. The CDR3 DNA is TGCGCCAGCAGCTTGGGACAGGGGTCGGGCTATGGCTACACCTTC.